This TCR beta chain is drawn from a study of beta chain features in type 1 diabetes. This clone was seen more than once but under ten times. The CDR3 has 13 residues. With V trimmed by 5 bases and J by 6 bases, 2 bases remained unmatched. The germline V gene encodes CDR1 SGHTA and CDR2 FQGNSA. A CD45RO/CCR7/CD25/CD127/CD95/CD27 panel sorted naive, central memory, regulatory and stem cell-like memory CD4+ cells. TCRB transcripts that were expressed got sequenced, as all of the isolated RNA had been reverse transcribed. Naive, central memory and regulatory T cell samples averaged roughly 3.7 million reads. Here immunoSEQ multiplex PCR was the method, and the copy in TCRdb shows in-frame clones only, minus some. The sample includes 300,000 to 400,000 clones, around 12% seen only once; the top ten take about 0.018%.

The chain recombines TRBV7-2 with TRBJ1-5; 9 nucleotides agree with TRBD1. This clonotype originated in a man between 18 and 35 years old in good health. The sequencing sample was made of naive CD4+ T cells from blood. CDR3 amino acids: CASSRDRVQPQHF. The CDR3 bases are TGTGCCAGCAGCAGGGACAGGGTTCAGCCCCAGCATTTT.